This entry describes one T cell receptor beta chain. Germline assignment: CDR1 LNHDA and CDR2 SQIVND (reference sequence). This CDR3 spans 14 amino acids. With 5 bases removed from V and 2 bases from J, the gap between germline ends came to 12 bases. This entry belongs to a study of blood T cell repertoires in COVID-19. Study-wide context: The cDNA or gDNA used as material had been derived from T cells, B-cell-depleted T cells, or PBMCs.

Sequencing used immunoSEQ multiplex PCR; TCRdb keeps in-frame clones, though not all of them. The table includes almost 45,000 clones, more than 65% detected once. The receptor was isolated from an elderly man with acute or convalescent COVID-19. Sequencing input: peripheral blood. The chain recombines TRBV19 with TRBJ2-5; weak D call: TRBD2 (5 bases). The CDR3 region has the DNA TGTGCCAGTAGTTTGAGGGCCCTGCAAGAGACCCAGTACTTC. Amino acid sequence: CASSLRALQETQYF.